These 25 T cell receptor beta chains share one sample of origin, sequenced in a study of T cells in Graves' hyperthyroidism and ophthalmopathy. There were TCR beta CDR3 regions amplified from RNA transcripts. First-round RT-PCR of the TCR CDR3 relied on the HTBI primer set. TCRdb fed the multiplex PCR reads into MiXCR, producing one record per CDR3 protein. The data hold some 350,000 distinct CDR3 sequences, with 20% to 30% observed a single time. The specimen was blood. These receptors were taken from a man aged 50-60 years with Graves' hyperthyroidism.

The table lists this clonotype with many counts. This chain joins TRBV6-1 and TRBJ2-7, with D maybe TRBD2 (5 bases). Germline assignment: CDR1 MNHNS and CDR2 SASEGT. V lost 5 bases to trimming and J lost 0 bases, with 8 bases between them. The CDR3 is 13 residues long. This CDR3 is CASSSGISYEQYF. Here the CDR3 DNA reads TGTGCCAGCAGTTCGGGGATCTCCTACGAGCAGTACTTC.

This chain joins TRBV27 and TRBJ2-7; TRBD2 might be the D (5 bases). Per germline, CDR1 MNHEY and CDR2 SMNVEV (reference sequence). CDR3 size: 13 residues. CDR3 nucleotides: TGTTCCGTCCGAGGAGGCGGAAGTTACGAGCAGTACTTC. This codes for CSVRGGGSYEQYF.

This clonotype was picked up a small number of times. This rearrangement joins TRBV12-3 or TRBV12-4 to TRBJ2-5, with D perhaps TRBD1 (6 bases). V was shortened by 5 bases and J by 4 bases, with 11 bases between the two germline ends. The CDR3 has 13 amino acids. In nucleotides, the CDR3 is TGTGCCAGCAGTCCCCCAGGGGCAGAGACCCAGTACTTC. Translated, it gives CASSPPGAETQYF.

This clonotype occurred many times. This chain connects TRBV2 to TRBJ2-7; a weak D match, TRBD1 (6 bases). Trimming stripped 1 base from V and 2 bases from J, with 12 bases between. Germline V CDR1 and CDR2: SNHLY, FYNNEI. This CDR3 comprises 15 residues. Here the CDR3 reads CASSEGSAGAYEQYF. DNA for the CDR3: TGTGCCAGCAGTGAAGGCTCGGCAGGGGCCTACGAGCAGTACTTC.

This clonotype was observed a few times. The chain couples TRBV5-1 to TRBJ2-5, with unresolved D. V dropped 4 bases and J dropped 3 bases, with 13 bases sitting between them. The CDR3 is 14 residues long. Germline V CDR1 and CDR2: SGHRS, YFSETQ. The CDR3 spells CASSRAQEKETQYF. The CDR3 region has the DNA TGCGCCAGCAGCCGGGCCCAGGAAAAAGAGACCCAGTACTTC.

This clonotype was counted a few times. V usage is TRBV7-6 and J usage is TRBJ2-4, with 16 bases matching TRBD2. CDR3 size: 15 residues. Germline trimming cut 5 bases from V and 7 bases from J; bases unmatched to any gene: 2. Germline V gene lookup returns CDR1 SGHVS and CDR2 FNYEAQ. In nucleotides, the CDR3 is TGTGCCAGCAGCCCGGGACTAGCGGGAGGGAACATTCAGTACTTC. Translated, it gives CASSPGLAGGNIQYF.

The chain employs TRBV6-1 and TRBJ1-1, with D possibly TRBD1 on 6 matching bases. Trimming removed 6 bases at V and 4 bases at J, with 12 bases between. The CDR3 loop spans 13 amino acids. The germline gives CDR1 MNHNS, CDR2 SASEGT. CDR3 DNA: TGTGCCAGCAGCGAGGGGGAAGGCACTGAAGCTTTCTTT. This sequence encodes CASSEGEGTEAFF.

This chain uses TRBV27 with TRBJ2-7; TRBD2 aligns across 7 bases. CDR3 length: 15 amino acids. Germline V gives CDR1 MNHEY, CDR2 SMNVEV (reference sequence). With 5 bases clipped from V and 1 base from J, the junction kept 8 bases outside the gene matches. The CDR3 spells CASSPLGEGSYEQYF. As DNA, the CDR3 is TGTGCCAGCAGTCCCCTCGGGGAGGGATCCTACGAGCAGTACTTC.

This clonotype has just a few counts. The CDR3 nucleotides are TGTGCCAGCAGCTTAATGGCTAGCGGGGGTGGTACGCAGTATTTT. Encoded protein: CASSLMASGGGTQYF. The chain combines TRBV7-3 with TRBJ2-3; the match to TRBD2 covers 10 bases. The V gene end was trimmed by 1 base and the J gene end by 8 bases; junction bases not matched to a gene: 6. CDR1 SGHTA and CDR2 FQGTGA come from the germline V gene. This CDR3 contains 15 residues. The full variable domain, with the rest looked up from reference TRBV7-3 and TRBJ2-3, is GAGVSQTPSNKVTEKGKYVELRCDPISGHTALYWYRQSLGQGPEFLIYFQGTGAADDSGLPNDRFFAVRPEGSVSTLKIQRTERGDSAVYLCASSLMASGGGTQYFGPGTRLTVL.

This clonotype has at least ten counts. The chain couples TRBV11-2 to TRBJ2-7, with a weak D call TRBD2 (5 bases). Germline V gene lookup returns CDR1 SGHAT and CDR2 FQNNGV. V was clipped by 5 bases and J by 2 bases, with 16 bases between them. The CDR3 totals 15 residues. As DNA, the CDR3 is TGTGCCAGCAGCCTCCAACGGCGGGCAACCTACGAGCAGTACTTC. Its protein is CASSLQRRATYEQYF.

The chain joins TRBV27 to TRBJ2-7; the D is unclear. This CDR3 has 14 residues. The V gene's germline CDR1 is MNHEY and CDR2 SMNVEV (reference sequence). The germline V and J ends were trimmed by 7 bases and 0 bases, with 13 bases remaining between them. Here the CDR3 reads CASKQIWSSYEQYF. As DNA, the CDR3 is TGTGCCAGCAAACAGATCTGGAGCTCCTACGAGCAGTACTTC.

There are many counts of this clonotype. The gene calls are TRBV2 and TRBJ1-4; 8 bases are shared with TRBD1. There are 14 residues in the CDR3. J was trimmed by 7 bases and V by 3 bases; bases with no gene match: 4. Germline lookup yields CDR1 SNHLY and CDR2 FYNNEI. The CDR3 DNA is TGTGCCAGCAGTGAGAGGACAGGGCGTGAAAAACTGTTTTTT. Translated: CASSERTGREKLFF.

This clonotype showed up just a few times. V usage is TRBV10-1 and J usage is TRBJ2-1; D is unresolved. Germline CDR1 and CDR2: WNHNN and SYGVQD (reference sequence). The CDR3 is 16 residues long. Trimming cost V 0 bases and J 8 bases, with 17 bases left between them. In nucleotides, the CDR3 is TGCGCCAGCAGTGAGTCAAGTGGGAACTCGGGCCATGAGCAGTTCTTC. As protein: CASSESSGNSGHEQFF.

This chain uses TRBV19 with TRBJ2-3; D possibly corresponds to TRBD1 (6 bases). Trimming shortened V by 5 bases and J by 0 bases, and 15 bases separated the two germline ends. The CDR3 has 16 residues. Germline CDR1 LNHDA, CDR2 SQIVND (reference sequence). The CDR3 DNA is TGTGCCAGTAGTGGCCCTACAGGGAAGAGCACAGATACGCAGTATTTT. It encodes CASSGPTGKSTDTQYF. Full variable domain (remainder filled in from reference TRBV19 and TRBJ2-3): DGGITQSPKYLFRKEGQNVTLSCEQNLNHDAMYWYRQDPGQGLRLIYYSQIVNDFQKGDIAEGYSVSREKKESFPLTVTSAQKNPTAFYLCASSGPTGKSTDTQYFGPGTRLTVL.

The chain recombines TRBV11-2 with TRBJ1-1; TRBD1 matches 11 bases. This CDR3 region has 18 residues. The V gene's germline CDR1 is SGHAT and CDR2 FQNNGV. V was clipped by 1 base and J by 7 bases; unmatched bases: 14. Here the CDR3 DNA reads TGTGCCAGCAGCTTAGTGCTCCCCCGCAGGACAGGGGGCGGTGAAGCTTTCTTT. This sequence encodes CASSLVLPRRTGGGEAFF.

The chain carries TRBV6-2 or TRBV6-3 and TRBJ2-1, with 8 bases matching TRBD2. CDR1 is MNHEY and CDR2 is SVGEGT in the germline V gene. This CDR3 has 17 amino acids. V was pared by 0 bases and J by 4 bases, with 8 bases of the junction left unmatched. In DNA form, the CDR3 reads TGTGCCAGCAGTTACTCGGAAATAGCGGGGTTATACAATGAGCAGTTCTTC. Amino acid sequence: CASSYSEIAGLYNEQFF.

The table lists this clonotype with a few counts. The chain carries TRBV11-3 and TRBJ2-3; no definite D call. The CDR3 runs to 14 residues. V was clipped by 2 bases and J by 6 bases, with 12 bases between them. From germline, CDR1 is SGHNT and CDR2 YENEEA. The CDR3 region is CASSLTSPPDTQYF. The CDR3 bases are TGTGCCAGCAGCTTAACCAGTCCGCCGGATACGCAGTATTTT.

Concerning this clonotype: A read error may explain this, as a much larger clone is one base away. This CDR3 is CSARDAGLAGSEQFF. DNA for the CDR3: TGCAGTGCTAGAGATGCAGGACTAGCGGGTAGTGAGCAGTTCTTC. The V call is TRBV20-1, the J call TRBJ2-1, with TRBD2 matching 11 bases. CDR3 length: 15 residues. The V gene end was trimmed by 0 bases and the J gene end by 9 bases; junction bases not matched to a gene: 7. CDR1 is DFQATT, CDR2 SNEGSKA, per germline (reference sequence).

The chain links TRBV27 to TRBJ2-7; D perhaps matches TRBD1 (5 bases). V lost 5 bases to trimming and J lost 7 bases, with 12 bases between them. The V gene's germline CDR1 is MNHEY and CDR2 SMNVEV (reference sequence). This CDR3 comprises 12 residues. CDR3 protein: CASSEIRGEQYF. CDR3 nucleotide sequence: TGTGCCAGCAGTGAAATAAGGGGTGAGCAGTACTTC.

Ten or more counts support this clonotype. V usage is TRBV6-1 and J usage is TRBJ1-5, with 7 bases lining up with TRBD1. Germline V gene lookup returns CDR1 MNHNS and CDR2 SASEGT. This CDR3 is built from 15 residues. The junction had 8 bases not matched to a gene; V was cut back by 6 bases and J by 3 bases. The CDR3 nucleotides are TGTGCCAGCAGAAAAGAGGGGGCCTTCAATCAGCCCCAGCATTTT. Protein sequence: CASRKEGAFNQPQHF.

The DNA of the CDR3 is TGTGCCAGCAGCTTACGGGGCCGTTATAATGAGCAGTTCTTC. It translates to CASSLRGRYNEQFF. This chain joins TRBV7-2 and TRBJ2-1, with D possibly being TRBD1 or TRBD2 (5 bases each). The CDR3 is 14 residues long. Germline V gene data show CDR1 as SGHTA and CDR2 as FQGNSA. V lost 2 bases and J lost 7, with 12 bases in between.

In this sample, this clonotype turned up many times. The chain has TRBV5-1 and TRBJ1-5; 8 nucleotides match TRBD1. This CDR3 region has 14 residues. Unmatched junction bases numbered 4, after V lost 3 bases and J lost 5 bases. CDR1 SGHRS and CDR2 YFSETQ come from the germline V gene. This CDR3 is CASSSGQVDQPQHF. CDR3 DNA: TGCGCCAGCAGCTCGGGACAGGTAGATCAGCCCCAGCATTTT.

J is TRBJ1-2 and V is TRBV2; 9 positions match TRBD1. Germline CDR1 reads SNHLY; CDR2 reads FYNNEI. The CDR3 contains 13 residues. J lost 9 bases, V lost 4 bases, and 6 bases had no gene match. The CDR3 loop is CASSASGTGSYTF. The DNA of the CDR3 is TGTGCCAGCAGTGCCTCCGGGACAGGGAGCTACACCTTC.

The V call is TRBV6-1, the J call TRBJ2-3; D remains ambiguous. The CDR3 has 12 amino acids. The V and J ends lost 7 bases and 4 bases respectively, with 9 bases between them. Germline V lookup: CDR1 MNHNS, CDR2 SASEGT. The CDR3 loop is CASMSDPDTQYF. Written as DNA, the CDR3 is TGTGCCAGCATGAGCGACCCAGATACGCAGTATTTT.

The chain links TRBV20-1 to TRBJ2-4; 7 nucleotides line up with TRBD2. The germline gives CDR1 DFQATT, CDR2 SNEGSKA (reference sequence). The CDR3 has 12 residues. V lost 6 bases, J lost 7 bases, and 6 bases stayed unmatched. In DNA form, the CDR3 reads TGCAGTGCCGCGGGGGTATTCAACATTCAGTACTTC. It specifies CSAAGVFNIQYF.